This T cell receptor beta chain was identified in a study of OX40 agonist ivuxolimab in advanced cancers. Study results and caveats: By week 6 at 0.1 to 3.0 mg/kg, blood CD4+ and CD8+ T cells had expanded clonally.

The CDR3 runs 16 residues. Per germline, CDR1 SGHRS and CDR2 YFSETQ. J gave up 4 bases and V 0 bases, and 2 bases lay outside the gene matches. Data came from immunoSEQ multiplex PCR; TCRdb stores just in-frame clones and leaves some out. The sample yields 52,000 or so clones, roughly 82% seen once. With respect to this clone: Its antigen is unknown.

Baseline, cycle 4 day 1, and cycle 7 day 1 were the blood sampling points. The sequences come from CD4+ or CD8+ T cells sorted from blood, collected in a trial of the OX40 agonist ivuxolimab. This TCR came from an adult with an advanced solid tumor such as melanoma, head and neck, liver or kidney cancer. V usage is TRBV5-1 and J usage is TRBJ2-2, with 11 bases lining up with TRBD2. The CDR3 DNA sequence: TGCGCCAGCAGCTTGGCTAGCGGGGGGCTCACCGGGGAGCTGTTTTTT. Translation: CASSLASGGLTGELFF.